The rows below give T cell receptor beta chains drawn from one sample of a study of T-cell memory formation after mild COVID-19. TCRdb itself ran the 5' RACE reads through MiXCR, one entry per CDR3 protein. This sample has under 450,000 distinct CDR3 sequences, with about 15% found just once. The sample consisted of PBMCs or a T cell subset sorted from them (not recorded which). These receptor sequences come from a man younger than 35 who had mild COVID-19 (a few samples of this study predate the infection). Cell type and time point are not known. Each CDR3 is given with its conserved first and last residue. D genes are given only for firm matches. Only some rows state a clone size, as once, few, many or a class for expanded clones.

d_call | j_call | v_call | clone_size | cdr3_aa | cdr3_nt
. | TRBJ2-1 | TRBV2 | . | CASSEWARILPEQFF | TGTGCCAGCAGTGAATGGGCTAGGATTCTGCCTGAGCAGTTCTTC
. | TRBJ2-4 | TRBV4-2 | few | CASGTGGGNIQYF | TGTGCCAGCGGGACTGGGGGTGGAAACATTCAGTACTTC
. | TRBJ1-1 | TRBV14 | . | CASSRHRDTEAFF | TGTGCCAGCAGCCGGCACAGAGACACTGAAGCTTTCTTT
. | TRBJ1-2 | TRBV9 | . | CASSLTAVGGYTF | TGTGCCAGCAGCCTGACTGCTGTGGGGGGCTACACCTTC
. | TRBJ1-4 | TRBV6-6 | few | CASSYPQGSFNEKLFF | TGTGCCAGCAGTTATCCCCAGGGCTCCTTTAATGAAAAACTGTTTTTT
. | TRBJ2-3 | TRBV5-5 | few | CASSGGIGTDTQYF | TGTGCCAGCAGCGGTGGAATTGGCACAGATACGCAGTATTTT
. | TRBJ2-5 | TRBV20-1 | . | CSAKGGVQETQYF | TGCAGTGCTAAGGGGGGGGTCCAAGAGACCCAGTACTTC
. | TRBJ1-5 | TRBV2 | few | CASNRFGRDNQPQHF | TGTGCCAGCAATCGCTTTGGCAGGGACAATCAGCCCCAGCATTTT
TRBD1 | TRBJ2-5 | TRBV29-1 | few | CSVEGTGGKETQYF | TGCAGCGTTGAAGGGACAGGGGGAAAAGAGACCCAGTACTTC
. | TRBJ2-3 | TRBV9 | many | CASSVEWSTQYF | TGTGCCAGCAGCGTAGAATGGAGTACGCAGTATTTT
TRBD1 | TRBJ2-1 | TRBV15 | . | CATSGPGTDNNEQFF | TGTGCCACCAGCGGTCCCGGGACAGACAACAATGAGCAGTTCTTC
. | TRBJ1-1 | TRBV4-1 | . | CASSLLGSGVNTEAFF | TGCGCCAGCAGCCTCCTTGGGTCAGGAGTGAACACTGAAGCTTTCTTT
TRBD2 | TRBJ2-3 | TRBV7-2 | . | CASRLAGARTDTQYF | TGTGCCAGCAGATTAGCGGGGGCCCGCACAGATACGCAGTATTTT
. | TRBJ2-6 | TRBV29-1 | few | CSAVISGANVLTF | TGCAGCGCAGTAATCTCTGGGGCCAACGTCCTGACTTTC
. | TRBJ2-3 | TRBV12-3/TRBV12-4 | few | CASTSFPGPADTQYF | TGTGCCAGCACCTCTTTCCCCGGGCCCGCAGATACGCAGTATTTT
. | TRBJ1-2 | TRBV11-2 | few | CASSLIPGGEYTF | TGTGCCAGCAGCTTAATACCGGGTGGGGAGTACACCTTC
TRBD1 | TRBJ2-5 | TRBV7-6 | few | CASSARQGEGAETQYF | TGTGCCAGCAGCGCCCGACAGGGGGAGGGGGCAGAGACCCAGTACTTC
. | TRBJ1-1 | TRBV4-1 | . | CASSQPTVNTEAFF | TGCGCCAGCAGCCAACCGACAGTTAACACTGAAGCTTTCTTT
TRBD1 | TRBJ2-1 | TRBV11-1 | many | CASRDRGASNEQFF | TGTGCCAGCCGGGACAGGGGGGCCTCCAATGAGCAGTTCTTC
. | TRBJ2-7 | TRBV12-3/TRBV12-4 | many | CASSFSQGTYEQYF | TGTGCCAGCAGTTTTTCCCAGGGAACCTACGAGCAGTACTTC
. | TRBJ1-1 | TRBV5-1 | many | CASSMDGPGRKDGNTEAFF | TGCGCCAGCAGCATGGACGGACCGGGACGTAAAGATGGGAACACTGAAGCTTTCTTT
. | TRBJ2-5 | TRBV11-2 | many | CASSSQTDTTQYF | TGTGCCAGCAGCTCCCAAACGGATACGACCCAGTACTTC
TRBD1 | TRBJ1-6 | TRBV24-1 | few | CATSDRDSNSPLHF | TGTGCCACCAGTGACCGGGACAGTAATTCACCCCTCCACTTT
. | TRBJ1-2 | TRBV25-1 | . | CASSEWGGNYGYTF | TGTGCCAGCAGTGAATGGGGGGGGAACTATGGCTACACCTTC
. | TRBJ1-5 | TRBV7-2 | . | CASSLTDLSNQPQHF | TGTGCCAGCAGCCTCACGGACCTTTCGAATCAGCCCCAGCATTTT
. | TRBJ1-1 | TRBV29-1 | few | CSVEVVIGGPEAFF | TGCAGCGTTGAGGTGGTAATAGGGGGGCCTGAAGCTTTCTTT